The sequence of this T cell receptor (beta chain) was determined in a study of CD8+ T cells in alopecia areata. Overall study results and limits: Higher clonality and more expanded CD8+ clones appeared in lesional than normal scalp.

Extraction and reverse transcription of RNA yielded cDNA as the sequencing template. The protocol was immunoSEQ multiplex PCR, while the TCRdb copy is restricted to in-frame clones and leaves out a portion. The sample has more than 75,000 clones, approximately 42% seen once. This clone has only a few counts. Its antigen remains unknown. CDR3 length: 14 residues. Germline V gives CDR1 SGHRS, CDR2 YFSETQ. V lost 6 bases and J lost 3, with 12 bases in between. The material sequenced was CD4+ T cells sorted from blood. This rearrangement joins TRBV5-1 to TRBJ2-2; no clear D gene. The clonotype comes from a human donor with alopecia areata. CDR3 in amino acids: CASTKVPDTGELFF. CDR3 sequence (DNA): TGCGCCAGCACAAAAGTTCCGGACACCGGGGAGCTGTTTTTT.